A selection of T cell receptor beta chains follows, all from one sample in a study of T cell responses to AZD1222 COVID-19 vaccine. Some clones are missing from TCRdb's copy, which holds only in-frame ones; the method was immunoSEQ multiplex PCR. The sample has around 77,000 clones; roughly 85% are singletons. The sample in question was peripheral blood, obtained on day 0 of AZD1222 vaccination. These receptors all stem from an adult in good health. Both conserved end residues are part of each CDR3. D genes are given only for firm matches. Some rows mark clone size as missing; the rest say once, few, many or name a class of expanded clone.

13	TRBV29-1	-	TRBJ1-2	-	TGCAGCGCCCTGTGGAGTTCGCACTATGGCTACACCTTC	CSALWSSHYGYTF
12	TRBV12-3/TRBV12-4	-	TRBJ2-7	few	TGTGCCAGCAGTCTAGCGACCGACGAGCAGTACTTC	CASSLATDEQYF
12	TRBV6-5	-	TRBJ2-1	-	TGTGCCAGCAGTTACTCAGGGGATGAGCAGTTCTTC	CASSYSGDEQFF
15	TRBV19	-	TRBJ2-7	-	TGTGCCAGTAGTACGGGACTTCCCTCCATCTACGAGCAGTACTTC	CASSTGLPSIYEQYF
13	TRBV29-1	TRBD1	TRBJ2-7	-	TGCAGCGTTGAGGGACAGGGGGCAAGGGAGCAGTACTTC	CSVEGQGAREQYF
19	TRBV27	TRBD2	TRBJ2-3	-	TGTGCCAGCAGTCCGCACCTGGGAAATAGCGGGAGCGCCGTTAATACGCAGTATTTT	CASSPHLGNSGSAVNTQYF
14	TRBV30	TRBD2	TRBJ2-7	once	TGTGCCTGGACCGCGGGACTAGGGTCCTACGAGCAGTACTTC	CAWTAGLGSYEQYF
18	TRBV6-4	TRBD2	TRBJ2-3	-	TGTGCCAGCAGTGATTCCCCCGGAGTGGCGGGGGGCACAGATACGCAGTATTTT	CASSDSPGVAGGTDTQYF
16	TRBV28	-	TRBJ2-7	-	TGTGCCAGCAGTTTCCTGAACAGCGTGAGCTCCTACGAGCAGTACTTC	CASSFLNSVSSYEQYF
14	TRBV6-5	TRBD1	TRBJ2-7	-	TGTGCCAGCATCCCGGACAGGGCAACGGGCGAGCAGTACTTC	CASIPDRATGEQYF
13	TRBV12-3/TRBV12-4	-	TRBJ1-1	-	TGTGCCAGCAGTTTAGTTTCCGGGGCTGAAGCTTTCTTT	CASSLVSGAEAFF
13	TRBV28	-	TRBJ1-1	-	TGTGCCAGCAGTTTCGGTCTAGGGTTAGGAGCTTTCTTT	CASSFGLGLGAFF
15	TRBV4-3	TRBD2	TRBJ2-7	-	TGCGCCAGCAGCCAAGTTAGGCGGGAGGGGGGCGAGCAGTACTTC	CASSQVRREGGEQYF
15	TRBV7-2	TRBD1	TRBJ1-1	-	TGTGCCAGCAGCCCGACAGGGATGATGAACACTGAAGCTTTCTTT	CASSPTGMMNTEAFF
14	TRBV29-1	TRBD1	TRBJ2-4	-	TGCAGCGTTGGGGACAGATTAGCCAAAAACATTCAGTACTTC	CSVGDRLAKNIQYF
15	TRBV30	-	TRBJ1-1	-	TGTGCCTGGAGCCTACTGACAGGCGGAGACACTGAAGCTTTCTTT	CAWSLLTGGDTEAFF
16	TRBV7-5	-	TRBJ1-5	-	TGTGTCAGAAGCTCAGAACGGGACAGGTGGAATCAGCCCCAGCATTTT	CVRSSERDRWNQPQHF
18	TRBV19	TRBD2	TRBJ2-3	-	TGTGCCAGTAGTAAGGGACTAGCGGGAGGGCCGAGCACAGATACGCAGTATTTT	CASSKGLAGGPSTDTQYF
12	TRBV19	TRBD1	TRBJ1-2	-	TGTGCCAGCCGGGACAGACTCTATGGCTACACCTTC	CASRDRLYGYTF
14	TRBV27	TRBD1	TRBJ1-5	-	TGTGCCAGCAGCGGACAGGGGAGGGGTCAGCCCCAGCATTTT	CASSGQGRGQPQHF
12	TRBV7-8	-	TRBJ1-3	-	TGTGCCAGCAGCTTAGCTGGAAACACCATATATTTT	CASSLAGNTIYF
14	TRBV6-4	-	TRBJ2-3	few	TGTGCCAGCAGTGAGGGGGTCGGGGGAGATACGCAGTATTTT	CASSEGVGGDTQYF
17	TRBV29-1	-	TRBJ2-3	-	TGCAGCGTCCACGGACAGTCAACCCTTTTTGGCACAGATACGCAGTATTTT	CSVHGQSTLFGTDTQYF
15	TRBV28	TRBD1	TRBJ2-5	-	TGTGCCAGCAGTTTACTACGGGACAGGGGAGAGACCCAGTACTTC	CASSLLRDRGETQYF
13	TRBV7-9	-	TRBJ1-2	-	TGTGCCAGCAGCTTAGACGGGGGGAATGGCTACACCTTC	CASSLDGGNGYTF
17	TRBV5-4	-	TRBJ1-2	-	TGTGCCAGCAGCCCATTAAAGGGGGGAAATAGGGAATTTGGCTACACCTTC	CASSPLKGGNREFGYTF
16	TRBV24-1	TRBD1	TRBJ2-2	once	TGTGCCACCAGTGATCCGACAGGGCTGAACACCGGGGAGCTGTTTTTT	CATSDPTGLNTGELFF
15	TRBV6-5	TRBD1	TRBJ2-3	-	TGTGCCAGCAGTTGGGCGCCGGGACAGAGAGATACGCAGTATTTT	CASSWAPGQRDTQYF
21	TRBV20-1	-	TRBJ2-7	-	TGCAGTGCTAGTTCCTGTAGTGTCGTGGCCGGCTCGGAGTCGAGGGGCTACGAGCAGTACTTC	CSASSCSVVAGSESRGYEQYF
13	TRBV24-1	TRBD2	TRBJ2-3	-	TGTGCCACCGAAGGACTAGCGGTCGGTACGCAGTATTTT	CATEGLAVGTQYF
13	TRBV6-2/TRBV6-3	-	TRBJ2-5	-	TGTGCCAGCAGTTATTCGGCGGGAGAGACCCAGTACTTC	CASSYSAGETQYF
13	TRBV30	TRBD1	TRBJ1-1	-	TGTGCCTGGAGAAGACAGGGGAACACTGAAGCTTTCTTT	CAWRRQGNTEAFF
11	TRBV11-3	-	TRBJ1-5	-	TGTGCCAGCAGCCCAGACCAGCCCCAGCATTTT	CASSPDQPQHF
15	TRBV6-2/TRBV6-3	-	TRBJ2-6	few	TGTGCCAGCAGTTGGGACAACTCTGGGGCCAACGTCCTGACTTTC	CASSWDNSGANVLTF
14	TRBV19	-	TRBJ2-5	-	TGTGCCAGTAGTATAGAGGGGGCGAGGGAGACCCAGTACTTC	CASSIEGARETQYF
16	TRBV7-8	TRBD1	TRBJ1-5	-	TGTGCCAGCAGTAATTATGTCCAGGGGGGCAATCAGCCCCAGCATTTT	CASSNYVQGGNQPQHF
12	TRBV11-2	-	TRBJ2-1	-	TGTGCCAGCAGCTTTGTAGGCGATGAGCAGTTCTTC	CASSFVGDEQFF
12	TRBV6-5	-	TRBJ2-1	-	TGTGCCAGCAGTACCTCGGGGTATGAGCAGTTCTTC	CASSTSGYEQFF
12	TRBV30	-	TRBJ1-1	-	TGTGCCTGGACCGGGATGAACACTGAAGCTTTCTTT	CAWTGMNTEAFF
14	TRBV6-5	TRBD1	TRBJ2-5	few	TGTGCCAGCCAAACAGGGGGCCGGCGGGAGACCCAGTACTTC	CASQTGGRRETQYF
17	TRBV28	TRBD2	TRBJ2-5	-	TGTGCCAGCAGTTCTCAGACTAGCGGGAGTCCCCAAGAGACCCAGTACTTC	CASSSQTSGSPQETQYF
16	TRBV2	TRBD2	TRBJ2-1	-	TGTGCCAGCAGTTCGACTAGCGGGGGGGCCTACAATGAGCAGTTCTTC	CASSSTSGGAYNEQFF